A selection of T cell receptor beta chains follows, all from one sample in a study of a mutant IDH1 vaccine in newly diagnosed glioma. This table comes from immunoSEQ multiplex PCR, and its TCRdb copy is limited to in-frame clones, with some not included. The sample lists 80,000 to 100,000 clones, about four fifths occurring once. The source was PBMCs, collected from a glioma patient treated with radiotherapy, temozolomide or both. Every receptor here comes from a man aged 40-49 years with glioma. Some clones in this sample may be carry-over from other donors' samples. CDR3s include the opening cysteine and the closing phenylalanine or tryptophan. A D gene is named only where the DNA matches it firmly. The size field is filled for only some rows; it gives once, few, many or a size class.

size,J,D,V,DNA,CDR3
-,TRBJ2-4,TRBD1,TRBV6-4,TGTGCCACCCCGGACAGGGCCAAAAACATTCAGTACTTC,CATPDRAKNIQYF
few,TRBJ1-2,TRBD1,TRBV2,TGTGCCAGCAGTTATGACAGGGCTAGTGGCTACACCTTC,CASSYDRASGYTF
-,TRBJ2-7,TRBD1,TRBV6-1,TGTGCCAGCAGGGTCACAGGGGGGCCCTACGAGCAGTACTTC,CASRVTGGPYEQYF
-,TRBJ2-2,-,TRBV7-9,TGTGCCAGCAGCTTATTAGGGTTGTCCGGGGAGCTGTTTTTT,CASSLLGLSGELFF
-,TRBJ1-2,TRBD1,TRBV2,TGTGCCAGCAGGAATGGACAGGCGAGCTATGGCTACACCTTC,CASRNGQASYGYTF
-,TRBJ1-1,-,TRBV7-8,TGTGCCAGCAGCTTACAGGGGATGACCCGGGCTGAAGGTTTCTTT,CASSLQGMTRAEGFF
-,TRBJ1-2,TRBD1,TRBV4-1,TGCGCCAGCAGCCAATTACCAGGGGGAGGTGGCTACACCTTC,CASSQLPGGGGYTF
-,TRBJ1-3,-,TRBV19,TGTGCCAGTAGTATCCCCGTTGCTTCTGGAAACACCATATATTTT,CASSIPVASGNTIYF
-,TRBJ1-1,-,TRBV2,TGTGCCAGTTCATCGAATCCGACTGAAGCTTTCTTT,CASSSNPTEAFF
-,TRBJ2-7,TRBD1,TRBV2,TGTGCCAGCAGCAAACAGGGGGCGGGCTACGAGCAGTACTTC,CASSKQGAGYEQYF
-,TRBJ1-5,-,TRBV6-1,TGTGCCAGCAGTGAAGGGGTGGGGCCGGGCAATCAGCCCCAGCATTTT,CASSEGVGPGNQPQHF
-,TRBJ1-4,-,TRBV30,TGTGCCTGGAGTATCCCCATCCGGGGTTTTAATGAAAAACTGTTTTTT,CAWSIPIRGFNEKLFF
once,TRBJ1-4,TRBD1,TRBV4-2,TGTGCCAGCAGCCTAACCCAGACAGGGCGGGCTGGAAAACTGTTTTTT,CASSLTQTGRAGKLFF
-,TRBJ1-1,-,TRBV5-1,TGCGCCAGCAGGTACGGACAGAACACTGAAGCTTTCTTT,CASRYGQNTEAFF
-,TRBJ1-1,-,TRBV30,TGTGCCTGGAGACTATTATTGAACACTGAAGCTTTCTTT,CAWRLLLNTEAFF
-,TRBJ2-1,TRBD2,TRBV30,TGTGCCTGGAGTGATAAGCGGGGTTATAACTACAATGAGCAGTTCTTC,CAWSDKRGYNYNEQFF
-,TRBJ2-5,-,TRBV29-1,TGCAGCGTTGAAGTCCCCTACCGGATAGGTAGGAGGAAAGAGACCCAGTACTTC,CSVEVPYRIGRRKETQYF
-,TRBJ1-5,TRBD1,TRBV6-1,TGTGCCAGCAGGGGGGGACAGAACAATCAGCCCCAGCATTTT,CASRGGQNNQPQHF
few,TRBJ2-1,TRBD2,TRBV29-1,TGCAGCGCCGATGTACTAGCGGGGGGGCGAGGTGAGCAGTTCTTC,CSADVLAGGRGEQFF
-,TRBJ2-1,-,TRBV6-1,TGTGCCAGCAGTGAACCAGCAGGGATCAATGAGCAGTTCTTC,CASSEPAGINEQFF
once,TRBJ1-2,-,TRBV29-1,TGCAGCGTTGATTCCCCAGGGAAAGGTGGCTACACCTTC,CSVDSPGKGGYTF
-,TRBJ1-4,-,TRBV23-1,TGCGCCAGCAGTCAATCGCTGGCGGACGCAAGGGGAAAACTGTTTTTT,CASSQSLADARGKLFF
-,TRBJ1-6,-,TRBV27,TGTGCCAGCGCCCCACAGGGCGCCTATAATTCACCCCTCCACTTT,CASAPQGAYNSPLHF
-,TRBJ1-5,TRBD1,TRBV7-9,TGTGCCAGCAGCGCTGGGACAGGGAGCTATCAGCCCCAGCATTTT,CASSAGTGSYQPQHF
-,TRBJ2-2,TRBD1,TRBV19,TGTGCCAGTAGTGATCAGGGGGCGGGCGGGGAGCTGTTTTTT,CASSDQGAGGELFF
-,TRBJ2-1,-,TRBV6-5,TGTGCCAGCAGTTACTCGATAGTGCATGAGCAGTTCTTC,CASSYSIVHEQFF
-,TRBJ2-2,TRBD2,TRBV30,TGTGCCTGGAGCCCTACGGGACTAGCCACCGGGGAGCTGTTTTTT,CAWSPTGLATGELFF
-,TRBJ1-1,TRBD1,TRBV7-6,TGTGCCAGCAGCCTAGAGGGACAGGGGGCAAGGATGACTGAAGCTTTCTTT,CASSLEGQGARMTEAFF
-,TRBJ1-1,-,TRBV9,TGTGCCAGCAGCCTCGGGGCAGTGGAGACTGAAGCTTTCTTT,CASSLGAVETEAFF
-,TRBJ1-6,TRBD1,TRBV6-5,TGTGCCAGCAGTTACACGGACAGGGGCGATTCACCCCTCCACTTT,CASSYTDRGDSPLHF
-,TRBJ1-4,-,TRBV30,TGTGCCTGGAGTAGGTTGCAGGGGAATGAAAAACTGTTTTTT,CAWSRLQGNEKLFF
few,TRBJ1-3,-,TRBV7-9,TGTGCCAGCAGCTTTAGGGGTCGGGACATCGGAAACACCATATATTTT,CASSFRGRDIGNTIYF
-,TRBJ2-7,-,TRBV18,TGTGCCAGCTCAGAGGCCGGGGACTTTCTATACGAGCAGTACTTC,CASSEAGDFLYEQYF
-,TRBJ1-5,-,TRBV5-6,TGTGCCAGCAGCTTCTTCGGGGGGCAGAATCAGCCCCAGCATTTT,CASSFFGGQNQPQHF
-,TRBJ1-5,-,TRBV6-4,TGTGCCAGCAGTGGAAAACCCCCAGCGACCGGGATGAATAGCAATCAGCCCCAGCATTTT,CASSGKPPATGMNSNQPQHF
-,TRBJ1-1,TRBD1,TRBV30,TGTGCCTGGGACAGGGGACCCACTGAAGCTTTCTTT,CAWDRGPTEAFF
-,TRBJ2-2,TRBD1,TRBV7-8,TGTGCCAGCAGCCGATTAGGACAGGGGGATCACACCGGGGAGCTGTTTTTT,CASSRLGQGDHTGELFF
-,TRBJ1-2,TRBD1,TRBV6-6,TGTGCCAGCACCTTGACAGGGACAGGGGGCTACACCTTC,CASTLTGTGGYTF
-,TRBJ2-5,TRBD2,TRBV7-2,TGTGCCAGCAGCCCCGGGGGGCAAGAGACCCAGTACTTC,CASSPGGQETQYF
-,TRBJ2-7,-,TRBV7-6,TGTGCCAGCAGCAAGGAGGGGGGGGTTCTCGCAGGGGAGCAGTACTTC,CASSKEGGVLAGEQYF
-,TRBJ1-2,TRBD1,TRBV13,TGTGCCAGCAGCTCCGGGACAGGGGGCCGGTACTATGGCTACACCTTC,CASSSGTGGRYYGYTF
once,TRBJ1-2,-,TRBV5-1,TGCGCCAGCAGAAGGGCGGACAGTGCCTCTAACTATGGCTACACCTTC,CASRRADSASNYGYTF
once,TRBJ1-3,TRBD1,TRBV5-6,TGTGCCAGCAGCTGGGGACAGAGCTCTGGAAACACCATATATTTT,CASSWGQSSGNTIYF
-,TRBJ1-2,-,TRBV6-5,TGTGCCAGCAGTAGAAATACAGGGTCGGGCTACACCTTC,CASSRNTGSGYTF